A single sample is the source of the 11 T cell receptor beta chains below, sequenced in a study of T cell responses to AZD1222 COVID-19 vaccine. Profiling relied on immunoSEQ multiplex PCR, and the TCRdb table lists in-frame clones only, not all of them. The data hold around 130,000 clones, with roughly nine tenths observed a single time. The sample was peripheral blood, taken 28 days after the second AZD1222 dose. The receptors come from an adult who received the AZD1222 COVID-19 vaccine.

This clone was seen only a few times. CDR3 DNA sequence: TGCGCCAGCAGCCAAGGAGGACGTACAGGGGGCAGGGATTCACCCCTCCACTTT. This encodes CASSQGGRTGGRDSPLHF. This chain joins TRBV4-1 and TRBJ1-6; 9 bases are a match to TRBD1. The junction had 12 bases not matched to a gene; V was cut back by 1 base and J by 8 bases. The CDR3 covers 18 residues. The germline V gene encodes CDR1 MGHRA and CDR2 YSYEKL.

This chain connects TRBV30 to TRBJ1-2; 7 nucleotides match TRBD1. CDR3 length: 13 residues. Germline loops: CDR1 GTSNPN, CDR2 SVGIG (reference sequence). Trimming took 5 bases from V and 2 from J; bases not matched to a gene: 5. Written as DNA, the CDR3 is TGTGCCTGGTCCGGGACAGTGAACTATGGCTACACCTTC. Residues: CAWSGTVNYGYTF.

This clone was observed a single time. This rearrangement joins TRBV7-3 to TRBJ1-1; D is undetermined. The V end was cut by 2 bases, the J end by 1 base, with 5 bases between. CDR3 size: 13 residues. Germline assignment: CDR1 SGHTA and CDR2 FQGTGA. In DNA form, the CDR3 reads TGTGCCAGCAGCTTACAAGGGAACACTGAAGCTTTCTTT. It yields the protein CASSLQGNTEAFF.

V usage is TRBV24-1 and J usage is TRBJ2-5; tentatively, D is TRBD2 (6 bases). The CDR3 length is 17 residues. From germline, CDR1 is KGHDR and CDR2 SFDVKD. Trimming cost V 3 bases and J 5 bases, with 21 bases left between them. CDR3 region: CATSDTPGREKVETQYF. DNA of the CDR3: TGTGCCACCAGTGATACCCCGGGGCGGGAAAAGGTGGAGACCCAGTACTTC.

J is TRBJ1-5 and V is TRBV5-5; perhaps TRBD1 as D (6 bases). In germline, CDR1 is SGHKS, CDR2 YYEKEE (reference sequence). Trimming left V 4 bases short and J 0 bases short, with 11 bases between. The CDR3 runs to 15 residues. In DNA form, the CDR3 reads TGTGCCAGCAGCCCGACAGGATATAGCAATCAGCCCCAGCATTTT. This codes for CASSPTGYSNQPQHF.

This chain joins TRBV28 and TRBJ1-5, with TRBD1 matching over 7 bases. Germline loops: CDR1 MDHEN, CDR2 SYDVKM. This CDR3 is built from 14 residues. With 4 bases clipped from V and 1 base from J, the junction kept 1 base outside the gene matches. DNA for the CDR3: TGTGCCAGCAGTTCGGGACAGAGCAATCAGCCCCAGCATTTT. Translating gives CASSSGQSNQPQHF.

The rearrangement joins TRBV23-1 to TRBJ1-5; a weak D match, TRBD1 (5 bases). TRBV23-1 is given ORF status, its function remaining uncertain. The CDR3 has 17 residues. With 0 bases removed from V and 2 bases from J, the gap between germline ends came to 14 bases. DNA of the CDR3: TGCGCCAGCAGTCAATCAGTCAGGGCGGAGTGCAATCAGCCCCAGCATTTT. It specifies CASSQSVRAECNQPQHF.

The chain links TRBV19 to TRBJ1-2, with 7 bases aligning to TRBD1. Germline loops: CDR1 LNHDA, CDR2 SQIVND (reference sequence). Trimming removed 1 base from V and 4 bases from J; junction bases left unmatched: 6. The CDR3 is 15 residues long. CDR3 amino acids: CASSIAPGGSYGYTF. CDR3 DNA sequence: TGTGCCAGTAGTATAGCTCCAGGGGGATCCTATGGCTACACCTTC.

This clone has more than one count but fewer than ten. The chain couples TRBV11-1 to TRBJ1-1, with 7 bases that match TRBD1. The CDR3 length is 16 residues. Per the germline V gene, CDR1 is SGHAT and CDR2 is FQDESV (reference sequence). V shed 1 base, J shed 3 bases, and the junction held 8 bases outside the gene matches. The CDR3 nucleotides read TGTGCCAGCAGCTTAGTGCGGGGGACAGCGGACACTGAAGCTTTCTTT. Translated, it gives CASSLVRGTADTEAFF. Filled out from reference TRBV11-1 and TRBJ1-1, the complete variable domain reads EAEVAQSPRYKITEKSQAVAFWCDPISGHATLYWYRQILGQGPELLVQFQDESVVDDSQLPKDRFSAERLKGVDSTLKIQPAELGDSAMYLCASSLVRGTADTEAFFGQGTRLTVV.

This clone has only a few counts. The chain carries TRBV6-5 and TRBJ1-1, with D uncertain. The CDR3 is 14 residues long. Deletions cut 0 bases from V and 2 bases from J, with 7 bases between. The V gene's germline CDR1 is MNHEY and CDR2 SVGAGI. This CDR3 reads CASSYSFSNTEAFF. In DNA, the CDR3 is TGTGCCAGCAGTTACTCGTTCAGCAACACTGAAGCTTTCTTT.

V usage is TRBV7-2 and J usage is TRBJ2-7; 8 bases align to TRBD2. The CDR3 runs to 13 residues. Unmatched junction bases numbered 6, after V lost 5 bases and J lost 6 bases. Germline-derived CDR1 and CDR2 are SGHTA and FQGNSA. As DNA, the CDR3 is TGTGCCAGCAGCCCGGGGGGGGGTGGCGAGCAGTACTTC. This sequence encodes CASSPGGGGEQYF.